The source of this T cell receptor (beta chain) is a study of T-cell reconstitution after alpha-beta-depleted transplantation in children. Overall study results and limits: T-cell numbers and diversity one year post-transplant derived largely from freshly generated T cells. Roughly two months post-transplant, alpha-beta T cells reportedly originated from several hundred graft clones that had expanded. It was surviving recipient T cells and thymic progenitors that gave some patients high TCRbeta diversity at day 60.

A word on this clonotype: The antigen is not known. At one end the junction does not follow the germline gene, possibly because of a read error.

Germline CDR1 and CDR2: SEHNR and FQNEAQ (reference sequence). The CDR3 loop spans 14 amino acids. Researchers prepared the TCRbeta library using unique molecular identifiers, the study reports. TCRdb reprocessed the PCR reads with MiXCR, giving one entry per CDR3 protein. Here the sample spans some 150,000 distinct CDR3 sequences, around 10% being singletons. This specimen consisted of PBMCs, mostly from graft donor cells, obtained 180 days after TCRalphabeta/CD19-depleted stem cell transplant. This receptor was taken from a female patient aged 2 to 10 who had a stem cell transplant for congenital amegakaryocytic thrombocytopenia, so the T cells may come from the graft donor. This chain links TRBV7-9 with TRBJ2-7; D is uncertain. The CDR3: CASSYEVWIYEHYF. CDR3 in DNA: TGTGCCAGCAGCTATGAAGTATGGATCTACGAGCACTACTTC.